This T cell receptor beta chain was identified during a study of identifying expanded T cells in peripheral blood. Study-level points and caveats: Technical replicates showed roughly 1.2 changed clones; about two weeks 15 to 20; four weeks 19.

Notes on this clone: What it recognizes is unknown.

Germline V lookup: CDR1 SEHNR, CDR2 FQNEAQ (reference sequence). V gave up 6 bases and J gave up 6 bases, with 14 bases separating them. This CDR3 has 13 residues. Healthy donors had no documented immune events, such as infections, while sampled. Assay used: immunoSEQ multiplex PCR; TCRdb lists only in-frame clones, some missing. The sample has 80,000 to 90,000 clones, 70% to 90% seen once; the top ten hold 5.5% to 6.5%. The specimen was blood. The clonotype was recovered from a person between 18 and 75 years old in good health. The chain couples TRBV7-9 to TRBJ1-1, with D maybe TRBD1 (6 bases). The CDR3 region has the DNA TGTGCCAGCAGTCCTAACAGGGACGCTGAAGCTTTCTTT. It yields the protein CASSPNRDAEAFF.